This T cell receptor beta chain originates from a study of pediatric ulcerative colitis. Study-wide results and limits: Compared with controls, ulcerative colitis showed greater blood-rectum clone sharing.

Regarding this clone: Its antigen is not known.

This CDR3 contains 14 residues. Germline V lookup: CDR1 SGHTA, CDR2 FQGTGA. V gave up 6 bases and J gave up 7 bases; unmatched junction bases: 8. Generated by immunoSEQ multiplex PCR, the TCRdb table keeps only in-frame clones and is missing some. Counted here are around 65,000 clones, 77% occurring once; the ten biggest clones make up under 6.5%. The rearrangement links TRBV7-3 to TRBJ1-2; the match to TRBD1 covers 10 bases. The sequencing input was blood. The source of this sequence is a boy between 5 and 17 years old with moderate ulcerative colitis. This CDR3 reads CASSRGQGVGGYTF. In nucleotides, the CDR3 is TGTGCCAGCAGTCGAGGACAGGGGGTGGGTGGCTACACCTTC.